A selection of T cell receptor beta chains follows, all from one sample in a study of blood T cell repertoires in COVID-19. Sequenced by immunoSEQ multiplex PCR; TCRdb stores in-frame clones only, minus some. The table includes under 95,000 clones, over 75% detected once. The sequencing sample was made of peripheral blood. The receptors here all came from a man between 50 and 59 years old with acute or convalescent COVID-19. CDR3s include the opening cysteine and the closing phenylalanine or tryptophan. Fields, in order: CDR3 length, D gene, J gene, V gene, clone size, CDR3 protein, CDR3 DNA. The D gene is left open where the match is weak. Some rows mark clone size as missing; the rest say once, few, many or name a class of expanded clone.

cdr3_length: 17; d_call: TRBD2; j_call: TRBJ2-1; v_call: TRBV7-9; clone_size: once; cdr3_aa: CASSLKSAGGPSVEQFF; cdr3_nt: TGTGCCAGCAGCTTGAAATCAGCGGGGGGGCCTAGTGTTGAGCAGTTCTTC
cdr3_length: 16; d_call: TRBD1; j_call: TRBJ2-7; v_call: TRBV9; clone_size: .; cdr3_aa: CASSVAEQGSSYEQYF; cdr3_nt: TGTGCCAGCAGCGTAGCCGAACAGGGGAGCTCCTACGAGCAGTACTTC
cdr3_length: 16; d_call: TRBD1; j_call: TRBJ1-1; v_call: TRBV4-3; clone_size: once; cdr3_aa: CASSQAKTGGGSEAFF; cdr3_nt: TGCGCCAGCAGCCAAGCAAAGACAGGGGGTGGGAGTGAAGCTTTCTTT
cdr3_length: 13; d_call: .; j_call: TRBJ1-2; v_call: TRBV3-1/TRBV3-2; clone_size: .; cdr3_aa: CASSDGLGDGYTF; cdr3_nt: TGTGCCAGCAGTGATGGATTGGGAGATGGCTACACCTTC
cdr3_length: 15; d_call: .; j_call: TRBJ2-1; v_call: TRBV9; clone_size: .; cdr3_aa: CASSVEALGGNEQFF; cdr3_nt: TGTGCCAGCAGCGTAGAGGCCCTGGGGGGCAATGAGCAGTTCTTC
cdr3_length: 16; d_call: TRBD2; j_call: TRBJ2-1; v_call: TRBV7-6; clone_size: .; cdr3_aa: CASSLRSSGSLDEQFF; cdr3_nt: TGTGCCAGCAGCTTAAGGTCTAGCGGGAGTCTCGATGAGCAGTTCTTC
cdr3_length: 10; d_call: .; j_call: TRBJ1-2; v_call: TRBV2; clone_size: .; cdr3_aa: CASGQRGYTF; cdr3_nt: TGTGCCAGCGGACAGAGGGGCTACACCTTC
cdr3_length: 14; d_call: .; j_call: TRBJ1-3; v_call: TRBV6-2/TRBV6-3; clone_size: .; cdr3_aa: CASNPGSSGNTIYF; cdr3_nt: TGTGCCAGCAACCCAGGGAGCTCTGGAAACACCATATATTTT
cdr3_length: 13; d_call: .; j_call: TRBJ2-7; v_call: TRBV9; clone_size: .; cdr3_aa: CASSPPALYEQYF; cdr3_nt: TGTGCCAGCAGCCCCCCTGCACTGTACGAGCAGTACTTC
cdr3_length: 15; d_call: .; j_call: TRBJ1-4; v_call: TRBV25-1; clone_size: .; cdr3_aa: CASSESGQGLEKLFF; cdr3_nt: TGTGCCAGCAGTGAATCCGGCCAGGGGTTAGAAAAACTGTTTTTT
cdr3_length: 15; d_call: TRBD1; j_call: TRBJ2-3; v_call: TRBV29-1; clone_size: .; cdr3_aa: CSVARTGGYTDTQYF; cdr3_nt: TGCAGCGTTGCTCGGACAGGGGGATACACAGATACGCAGTATTTT
cdr3_length: 14; d_call: TRBD1; j_call: TRBJ2-7; v_call: TRBV11-2; clone_size: .; cdr3_aa: CASSFDTGEREQYF; cdr3_nt: TGTGCCAGCAGCTTCGATACAGGGGAGCGGGAGCAGTACTTC
cdr3_length: 15; d_call: .; j_call: TRBJ1-3; v_call: TRBV19; clone_size: .; cdr3_aa: CASTTNRVTGNTIYF; cdr3_nt: TGTGCCAGTACCACCAACAGGGTGACGGGAAACACCATATATTTT
cdr3_length: 14; d_call: TRBD1; j_call: TRBJ1-2; v_call: TRBV6-4; clone_size: .; cdr3_aa: CASSDSYRGGGYTF; cdr3_nt: TGTGCCAGCAGTGACTCATACAGGGGCGGTGGCTACACCTTC
cdr3_length: 15; d_call: TRBD1; j_call: TRBJ1-4; v_call: TRBV7-2; clone_size: .; cdr3_aa: CASSPETGVNEKLFF; cdr3_nt: TGTGCCAGCAGCCCTGAGACAGGGGTTAATGAAAAACTGTTTTTT
cdr3_length: 16; d_call: TRBD1; j_call: TRBJ2-3; v_call: TRBV7-3; clone_size: .; cdr3_aa: CASSPSRGRFTDTQYF; cdr3_nt: TGTGCCAGCAGCCCTTCTAGGGGGCGGTTCACAGATACGCAGTATTTT
cdr3_length: 15; d_call: .; j_call: TRBJ2-3; v_call: TRBV5-8; clone_size: .; cdr3_aa: CASSLAGGSTDTQYF; cdr3_nt: TGTGCCAGCAGCTTGGCTGGCGGAAGCACAGATACGCAGTATTTT
cdr3_length: 16; d_call: .; j_call: TRBJ2-1; v_call: TRBV4-3; clone_size: .; cdr3_aa: CASSQDSRPVYNEQFF; cdr3_nt: TGCGCCAGCAGCCAAGATTCTCGTCCCGTATACAATGAGCAGTTCTTC
cdr3_length: 18; d_call: TRBD2; j_call: TRBJ2-6; v_call: TRBV7-9; clone_size: once; cdr3_aa: CASSPLTSGSSGANVLTF; cdr3_nt: TGTGCCAGCAGCCCCTTGACCAGCGGGAGTAGTGGGGCCAACGTCCTGACTTTC
cdr3_length: 18; d_call: TRBD2; j_call: TRBJ2-1; v_call: TRBV18; clone_size: .; cdr3_aa: CASSPPGLAGGYYNEQFF; cdr3_nt: TGTGCCAGCTCACCTCCGGGGCTAGCGGGGGGCTACTACAATGAGCAGTTCTTC
cdr3_length: 17; d_call: .; j_call: TRBJ1-3; v_call: TRBV19; clone_size: few; cdr3_aa: CASSTPRYLSSGNTIYF; cdr3_nt: TGTGCCAGTAGCACGCCCAGGTATTTAAGCTCTGGAAACACCATATATTTT